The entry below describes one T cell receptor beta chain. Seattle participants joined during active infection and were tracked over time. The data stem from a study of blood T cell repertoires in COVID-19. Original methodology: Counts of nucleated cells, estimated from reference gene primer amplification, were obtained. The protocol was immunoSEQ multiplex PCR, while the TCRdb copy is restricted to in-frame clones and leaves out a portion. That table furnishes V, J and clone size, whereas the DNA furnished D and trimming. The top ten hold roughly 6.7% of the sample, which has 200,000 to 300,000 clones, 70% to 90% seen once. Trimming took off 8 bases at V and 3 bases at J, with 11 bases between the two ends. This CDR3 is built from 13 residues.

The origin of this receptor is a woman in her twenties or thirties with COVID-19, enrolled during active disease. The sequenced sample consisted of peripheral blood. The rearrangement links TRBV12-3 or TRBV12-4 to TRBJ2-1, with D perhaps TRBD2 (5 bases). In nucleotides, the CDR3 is TGTGCCAGCGCCGATCGGGGCTACAATGAGCAGTTCTTC. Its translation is CASADRGYNEQFF.